These 27 T cell receptor beta chains were all obtained from the same sample, sequenced in a study of cytomegalovirus exposure and HLA in healthy donors (dated 2017 in TCRdb). Libraries came from the immunoSEQ multiplex PCR assay. A mixture of 60 forward primers for TCR Vbeta segments and 13 reverse primers for TCR Jbeta segments was used in the multiplex PCR. TCRdb retrieved this table from immuneACCESS and kept in-frame rearrangements only. Not all clones are present; in checked studies, unresolved V genes account for under half, and no reason is known for the remainder. The sample includes approximately 97,000 clones, with roughly 83% observed a single time. The ten most abundant clones make up around 2.6% of the sample. The sequenced material came from PBMCs. The receptors shown here come from a man aged 40-50 years in good health and CMV-seronegative.

This rearrangement joins TRBV5-1 to TRBJ1-1; no definite D call. V was shortened by 4 bases and J by 7 bases, with 17 bases between the two germline ends. Germline V gene data show CDR1 as SGHRS and CDR2 as YFSETQ. This CDR3 is 14 amino acids long. CDR3 residues: CASSPSNPVREAFF. CDR3 nucleotide sequence: TGCGCCAGCAGCCCGTCCAACCCAGTACGTGAAGCTTTCTTT. The complete variable domain, with remaining parts taken from reference TRBV5-1 and TRBJ1-1, reads KAGVTQTPRYLIKTRGQQVTLSCSPISGHRSVSWYQQTPGQGLQFLFEYFSETQRNKGNFPGRFSGRQFSNSRSEMNVSTLELGDSALYLCASSPSNPVREAFFGQGTRLTVV.

The rearrangement links TRBV5-5 to TRBJ1-1; D perhaps matches TRBD1 (6 bases). CDR1 is SGHKS and CDR2 is YYEKEE in the germline V gene (reference sequence). Between the trimmed V and J ends, which lost 1 base and 2 bases, there was a span of 12 bases. The CDR3 is 15 residues long. CDR3 sequence (DNA): TGTGCCAGCAGCTTGTCCGGGACAACTAACACTGAAGCTTTCTTT. This encodes CASSLSGTTNTEAFF.

This chain links TRBV2 with TRBJ1-4; 8 bases agree with TRBD1. The V gene's germline CDR1 is SNHLY and CDR2 FYNNEI. The CDR3 is made up of 15 amino acids. The V and J ends lost 6 bases and 8 bases, in that order; junction bases with no gene match: 11. The CDR3 protein is CASRTGQGVWEKLFF. The CDR3 DNA reads as TGTGCCAGCAGAACCGGACAGGGTGTATGGGAAAAACTGTTTTTT.

The chain couples TRBV5-4 to TRBJ1-6, with D unclear. There are 12 residues in the CDR3. The ends were cut back, 1 base at V and 8 bases at J, with 4 bases in the middle. Germline CDR1 SGHNT, CDR2 YYREEE (reference sequence). The CDR3 reads CASSLTDSPLHF. The CDR3 DNA reads as TGTGCCAGCAGCTTGACGGATTCACCCCTCCACTTT.

For this clone: An end of the junction does not agree with germline; a read error may underlie this. The rearrangement uses TRBV7-7 and TRBJ2-7; no clear D gene. The length of the CDR3 is 13 residues. Germline loops: CDR1 SSHAT, CDR2 FNYEAQ (reference sequence). The CDR3: CASSLRQTHEQYF. The CDR3 coding sequence is TGTGCTAGCAGCCTGCGGCAGACTCACGAGCAGTACTTC.

As for this clone: A read error may account for a junction end that differs from germline. The V and J genes are TRBV7-9 and TRBJ1-2; D is ambiguous. In germline, CDR1 is SEHNR, CDR2 FQNEAQ (reference sequence). The CDR3 spans 10 residues. In DNA, the CDR3 is TGTTCCAGCAGCTTATTCCCCAACACCTTC. Translation gives CSSSLFPNTF. Combining the CDR3 with reference TRBV7-9 and TRBJ1-2 gives the whole variable domain DTGVSQNPRHKITKRGQNVTFRCDPISEHNRLYWYRQTLGQGPEFLTYFQNEAQLEKSRLLSDRFSAERPKGSFSTLEIQRTEQGDSAMYLCSSSLFPNTFGSGTRLTVV.

This chain uses TRBV5-4 with TRBJ2-3; 11 bases are a match to TRBD1. This CDR3 comprises 15 residues. Germline V lookup: CDR1 SGHNT, CDR2 YYREEE (reference sequence). After removal of 3 bases from V and 5 bases from J, the junction contained 5 bases not matched to a gene. The CDR3 sequence: CASSSGQGVQDTQYF. Here the CDR3 DNA reads TGTGCCAGCAGCTCGGGACAGGGGGTACAAGATACGCAGTATTTT.

This rearrangement joins TRBV6-5 to TRBJ2-1, with 15 bases fitting TRBD2. This CDR3 spans 16 amino acids. Germline V gene data show CDR1 as MNHEY and CDR2 as SVGAGI. Trimming removed 4 bases from V and 8 bases from J; junction bases left unmatched: 6. The CDR3 spells CASSFTGLAGGDEQFF. The CDR3 bases are TGTGCCAGCAGTTTTACGGGACTAGCGGGGGGTGATGAGCAGTTCTTC.

The chain employs TRBV11-2 and TRBJ1-3; TRBD1 might be the D (6 bases). This CDR3 spans 17 amino acids. V was pared by 3 bases and J by 3 bases, with 18 bases between. Germline CDR1 SGHAT, CDR2 FQNNGV. CDR3: CASSFSLQGYGGNTIYF. The CDR3 bases are TGTGCCAGCAGCTTCTCATTACAGGGTTACGGTGGAAACACCATATATTTT.

The rearrangement links TRBV4-1 to TRBJ2-4; D perhaps matches TRBD1 (5 bases). Between the trimmed V and J ends, which lost 3 bases and 4 bases, there was a span of 16 bases. The CDR3 sequence is 16 residues long. From germline, CDR1 is MGHRA and CDR2 YSYEKL. CDR3 sequence reads: CASSHAMGQGKNIQYF. CDR3 bases: TGCGCCAGCAGCCATGCCATGGGGCAGGGTAAAAACATTCAGTACTTC.

The chain recombines TRBV2 with TRBJ2-7, with a tentative D call TRBD2 (5 bases). V lost 10 bases to trimming and J lost 0 bases, with 10 bases between them. CDR1 is SNHLY and CDR2 is FYNNEI in the germline V gene. CDR3 length: 12 amino acids. CDR3: CATEADSYEQYF. CDR3 DNA: TGTGCCACGGAGGCGGACTCCTACGAGCAGTACTTC.

The chain links TRBV4-3 to TRBJ1-6; 7 bases match TRBD1. This CDR3 has 14 amino acids. Germline V gene sequence: CDR1 LGHNA, CDR2 YSLEER. J lost 7 bases, V lost 4 bases, and 4 bases had no gene match. CDR3 DNA sequence: TGCGCCAGCAGCCTACAGGGGAACAATTCACCCCTCCACTTT. Amino acids: CASSLQGNNSPLHF.

This chain joins TRBV11-2 and TRBJ1-1, with no clear D. Germline loops: CDR1 SGHAT, CDR2 FQNNGV. V was clipped by 5 bases and J by 11 bases, with 18 bases between them. The CDR3 is 13 amino acids. The CDR3 is CASSPGRVYEAFF. The CDR3 DNA sequence: TGTGCCAGCAGCCCCGGGCGGGTTTACGAGGCTTTCTTT.

The chain links TRBV18 to TRBJ1-1; D not resolved. The germline V gene has CDR1 KGHSH and CDR2 LQKENI. With 3 bases removed from V and 1 base from J, the gap between germline ends came to 9 bases. There are 14 residues in the CDR3. The DNA of the CDR3 is TGTGCCAGCTCACCCCAGGTCGGGAACACTGAAGCTTTCTTT. This encodes CASSPQVGNTEAFF.

The V call is TRBV2, the J call TRBJ2-1, with 9 bases lining up with TRBD1. V was pared by 6 bases and J by 5 bases, with 2 bases of the junction left unmatched. From germline, CDR1 is SNHLY and CDR2 FYNNEI. This CDR3 has 13 amino acids. For the CDR3, the DNA is TGTGCCAGCAGGGGACAGGGAGACAATGAGCAGTTCTTC. Translating it yields CASRGQGDNEQFF.

The chain joins TRBV13 to TRBJ2-3; 8 positions agree with TRBD2. Trimming cost V 3 bases and J 2 bases; bases outside gene matches: 7. The CDR3 extends over 16 amino acids. Germline lookup yields CDR1 PRHDT and CDR2 FYEKMQ (reference sequence). The CDR3 spells CASSFVQAGATDTQYF. CDR3 DNA sequence: TGTGCCAGCAGCTTCGTCCAAGCGGGGGCCACAGATACGCAGTATTTT.

This chain links TRBV13 with TRBJ2-1, with 8 bases that match TRBD1. V shed 1 base and J 5 bases; nucleotides not matched to a gene: 7. The CDR3 sequence is 16 residues long. Germline V CDR1 and CDR2: PRHDT, FYEKMQ (reference sequence). This chain's CDR3 is CASSLDRDRNDNEQFF. Written as DNA, the CDR3 is TGTGCCAGCAGCTTAGACCGGGACAGGAACGACAATGAGCAGTTCTTC.

The V call is TRBV10-3, the J call TRBJ2-3; weak D call: TRBD1 (6 bases). The germline V gene encodes CDR1 ENHRY and CDR2 SYGVKD. V dropped 7 bases and J dropped 2 bases, with 10 bases sitting between them. This CDR3 has 13 residues. CDR3 protein: CAIKDSSTDTQYF. The CDR3 DNA sequence: TGTGCCATCAAGGACAGTTCCACAGATACGCAGTATTTT.

This clone turned up a few times. This chain joins TRBV7-3 and TRBJ2-2; D possibly corresponds to TRBD1 (6 bases). V was shortened by 3 bases and J by 6 bases, with 14 bases between the two germline ends. The germline CDR1 and CDR2 sequences are SGHTA and FQGTGA. CDR3 length: 15 amino acids. CDR3 sequence: CASSLPGAFPGELFF. DNA of the CDR3: TGTGCCAGCAGCTTGCCAGGGGCTTTTCCCGGGGAGCTGTTTTTT.

V usage is TRBV9 and J usage is TRBJ2-7, with TRBD1 identical over 7 bases. The CDR3 length is 14 residues. The junction had 3 bases not matched to a gene; V was cut back by 3 bases and J by 0 bases. CDR1 is SGDLS and CDR2 is YYNGEE in the germline V gene. This CDR3 reads CASSGRDSSYEQYF. The CDR3 DNA sequence: TGTGCCAGCAGCGGCCGGGACAGCTCCTACGAGCAGTACTTC.

The rearrangement joins TRBV19 to TRBJ1-2, with D possibly TRBD1 on 6 matching bases. Germline V gives CDR1 LNHDA, CDR2 SQIVND (reference sequence). V lost 5 bases, J lost 7 bases, and 20 bases lay in between. The CDR3 is made up of 15 amino acids. The CDR3 bases are TGTGCCAGTAGTTCGTCGACAGGAAAATTGGGTGGCTACACCTTC. Translated, it gives CASSSSTGKLGGYTF.

This sequence joins TRBV5-4 and TRBJ2-7; 8 positions match TRBD2. The germline V gene encodes CDR1 SGHNT and CDR2 YYREEE (reference sequence). Germline trimming cut 4 bases from V and 2 bases from J; bases unmatched to any gene: 5. The CDR3 extends over 14 amino acids. In DNA form, the CDR3 reads TGTGCCAGCAGCATCGGGGGGGCAGCCTACGAGCAGTACTTC. It specifies CASSIGGAAYEQYF.

V is TRBV30 and J is TRBJ2-7; 9 bases map to TRBD2. The J segment lost 4 bases and the V segment lost 1 base, leaving 8 bases of the junction unmatched. In germline, CDR1 is GTSNPN, CDR2 SVGIG (reference sequence). This CDR3 spans 15 amino acids. CDR3: CAWSGSGGSLYEQYF. The CDR3, as DNA: TGTGCCTGGAGTGGCAGCGGGGGGAGCTTATACGAGCAGTACTTC. The whole variable domain, remainder taken from reference TRBV30 and TRBJ2-7, is SQTIHQWPATLVQPVGSPLSLECTVEGTSNPNLYWYRQAAGRGLQLLFYSVGIGQISSEVPQNLSASRPQDRQFILSSKKLLLSDSGFYLCAWSGSGGSLYEQYFGPGTRLTVT.

The rearrangement joins TRBV25-1 to TRBJ2-2; D possibly corresponds to TRBD2 (6 bases). The V gene's germline CDR1 is MGHDK and CDR2 SYGVNS. The length of the CDR3 is 16 residues. V dropped 1 base and J dropped 1 base, with 10 bases sitting between them. CDR3 coding DNA: TGTGCCAGCAGTGAATTGGGTAGCGGGAACACCGGGGAGCTGTTTTTT. Its translation: CASSELGSGNTGELFF.

The chain uses TRBV6-1 and TRBJ2-5, with D maybe TRBD2 (5 bases). V shed 2 bases and J shed 5 bases, with 6 bases lying between them. The CDR3 is made up of 12 amino acids. Per germline, CDR1 MNHNS and CDR2 SASEGT. Written as DNA, the CDR3 is TGTGCCAGCAGTGAAACGGGGGAGACCCAGTACTTC. Translating it yields CASSETGETQYF.

DNA for the CDR3: TGTGCCAGCAGTTCCGACTCGATGAACACTGAAGCTTTCTTT. This sequence encodes CASSSDSMNTEAFF. This rearrangement joins TRBV27 to TRBJ1-1; no clear D. The CDR3 loop spans 14 amino acids. With 4 bases removed from V and 0 bases from J, the gap between germline ends came to 9 bases. Germline V gene data show CDR1 as MNHEY and CDR2 as SMNVEV (reference sequence).

This sequence joins TRBV10-2 and TRBJ2-2, with 11 bases that match TRBD1. The CDR3 is made up of 18 amino acids. From germline, CDR1 is WSHSY and CDR2 SAAADI. Trimming removed 3 bases from V and 4 bases from J; junction bases left unmatched: 10. The CDR3 here is CASSDEEVGTGGTGELFF. The CDR3 region has the DNA TGCGCCAGCAGTGATGAGGAGGTGGGGACAGGGGGCACCGGGGAGCTGTTTTTT.